The 25 T cell receptor beta chains below were found in one sample sequenced in a study of blood T cell repertoires in COVID-19. Repertoires were generated with immunoSEQ multiplex PCR, while TCRdb's copy carries only in-frame clones and drops some. The sample has 60,000 or so clones; over 75% are singletons. Sequenced material: peripheral blood. These TCRs come from an older woman with active COVID-19.

This chain joins TRBV9 and TRBJ2-3, with D unclear. Deletions cut 0 bases from V and 7 bases from J, with 3 bases between. CDR1 and CDR2 (germline): SGDLS, YYNGEE. The CDR3 extends over 11 amino acids. For the CDR3, the DNA is TGTGCCAGCAGCGTAGTATATACGCAGTATTTT. This translates into CASSVVYTQYF.

This clone has a handful of counts. V usage is TRBV14 and J usage is TRBJ1-1; D is ambiguous. The germline V and J ends were trimmed by 4 bases and 0 bases, with 12 bases remaining between them. CDR1 is SGHDN and CDR2 is FVKESK in the germline V gene. CDR3 size: 15 residues. The CDR3 region has the DNA TGTGCCAGCAGCCGAGAACAAGTTCTGAACACTGAAGCTTTCTTT. This codes for CASSREQVLNTEAFF.

V gene TRBV10-3 combines with J gene TRBJ1-1; TRBD1 might be the D (5 bases). Germline lookup yields CDR1 ENHRY and CDR2 SYGVKD. CDR3 length: 14 amino acids. Trimming took 7 bases from V and 5 from J, leaving 17 bases between them. This CDR3 reads CAIKIIEGRTEAFF. For the CDR3, the DNA is TGTGCCATCAAGATCATCGAGGGGAGGACTGAAGCTTTCTTT.

The DNA for the CDR3 is TGCAGTGCTAGTGAGTCCACCTACGAGCAGTACTTC. It specifies CSASESTYEQYF. The chain couples TRBV20-1 to TRBJ2-7; no clear D gene. CDR1 DFQATT and CDR2 SNEGSKA come from the germline V gene (reference sequence). The V and J ends lost 3 bases and 2 bases respectively, with 8 bases between them. CDR3 length: 12 amino acids.

This chain links TRBV6-2 or TRBV6-3 with TRBJ1-5; D gene uncertain. V lost 2 bases and J 1 base, leaving 3 bases between the germline ends. The CDR3 spans 13 residues. Germline CDR1 is MNHEY and CDR2 is SVGEGT. The CDR3 is CASSYGSNQPQHF. The CDR3 DNA reads TGTGCCAGCAGTTACGGCAGCAATCAGCCCCAGCATTTT.

This clone has a single count. V and J are TRBV19 and TRBJ2-5; 9 nucleotides agree with TRBD1. CDR1 and CDR2 (germline): LNHDA, SQIVND (reference sequence). V lost 5 bases to trimming and J lost 12 bases; unmatched junction nucleotides: 4. CDR3 length: 11 residues. CDR3 sequence: CASSSRDREYF. CDR3 coding DNA: TGTGCCAGTAGTTCCCGGGACAGGGAGTACTTC. The entire variable domain, with the rest obtained from reference TRBV19 and TRBJ2-5, is as follows: DGGITQSPKYLFRKEGQNVTLSCEQNLNHDAMYWYRQDPGQGLRLIYYSQIVNDFQKGDIAEGYSVSREKKESFPLTVTSAQKNPTAFYLCASSSRDREYFGPGTRLLVL.

The rearrangement joins TRBV5-4 to TRBJ1-2; 7 bases are a match to TRBD1. V trimming: 4 bases; J trimming: 6 bases; junction bases outside the gene matches: 12. The CDR3 covers 15 residues. Germline V lookup: CDR1 SGHNT, CDR2 YYREEE (reference sequence). The CDR3 sequence is CASSGPPGGGDGYTF. In DNA form, the CDR3 reads TGTGCCAGCAGCGGCCCCCCAGGGGGAGGAGATGGCTACACCTTC.

The chain uses TRBV5-4 and TRBJ2-1; 8 bases are shared with TRBD1. The germline V gene encodes CDR1 SGHNT and CDR2 YYREEE (reference sequence). The CDR3 is 16 residues long. After removal of 3 bases from V and 0 bases from J, the junction contained 5 bases not matched to a gene. CDR3: CASSSGQGRSYNEQFF. As DNA, the CDR3 is TGTGCCAGCAGCTCCGGACAGGGCCGCTCCTACAATGAGCAGTTCTTC.

The chain uses TRBV6-5 and TRBJ1-5; possible D gene TRBD1, 5 bases. Between the trimmed V and J ends, which lost 8 bases and 7 bases, there was a span of 12 bases. The germline CDR1 and CDR2 sequences are MNHEY and SVGAGI. The CDR3 consists of 12 residues. The CDR3 nucleotides are TGTGCCAGCTCTCCGGGGGACCAGCCCCAGCATTTT. Amino acid sequence: CASSPGDQPQHF.

The gene calls are TRBV4-2 and TRBJ1-2, with 7 bases matching TRBD1. Germline CDR1 reads LGHNA; CDR2 reads YNFKEQ. The CDR3 is 13 amino acids. Unmatched junction bases numbered 7, after V lost 4 bases and J lost 8 bases. This CDR3 is CASSLDRALGYTF. The CDR3, as DNA: TGTGCCAGCAGCCTAGACAGGGCTTTGGGCTACACCTTC.

The chain carries TRBV29-1 and TRBJ2-5; weak D call: TRBD2 (5 bases). Germline CDR1 and CDR2: SQVTM and ANQGSEA. Trimming cost V 6 bases and J 2 bases, with 7 bases left between them. This CDR3 has 11 residues. The CDR3 nucleotides are TGCAGCGTCGGGGATCAAGAGACCCAGTACTTC. Translating it yields CSVGDQETQYF.

The chain uses TRBV18 and TRBJ2-5, with 11 bases lining up with TRBD2. This CDR3 comprises 15 residues. CDR1 is KGHSH and CDR2 is LQKENI in the germline V gene. V shed 0 bases and J 5 bases; nucleotides not matched to a gene: 2. The CDR3 bases are TGTGCCAGCTCACCACCGGCTAGCGGGGGGGAGACCCAGTACTTC. Protein sequence: CASSPPASGGETQYF.

This clone appeared a few times. This chain connects TRBV5-5 to TRBJ2-6; TRBD2 aligns across 13 bases. The V segment lost 5 bases and the J segment 0 bases; nucleotides outside the gene matches: 5. Germline V CDR1 and CDR2: SGHKS, YYEKEE (reference sequence). The CDR3 runs to 18 residues. The CDR3 spells CASRAGLAGSSGANVLTF. The CDR3 DNA reads as TGTGCCAGCAGGGCGGGACTAGCGGGGAGCTCTGGGGCCAACGTCCTGACTTTC.

V and J are TRBV20-1 and TRBJ1-6; weak D call: TRBD1 (5 bases). This CDR3 spans 12 amino acids. Trimming pared 3 bases from V and 7 bases from J, leaving 7 bases between. Per germline, CDR1 DFQATT and CDR2 SNEGSKA (reference sequence). DNA for the CDR3: TGCAGTGCTAGTTCAGGGAATTCACCCCTCCACTTT. It specifies CSASSGNSPLHF.

The chain combines TRBV27 with TRBJ1-5, with D perhaps matching TRBD1 (5 bases). CDR1 and CDR2 (germline): MNHEY, SMNVEV (reference sequence). The V gene lost 1 base and the J gene lost 4 bases, with 8 bases spanning the gap. The CDR3 is made up of 14 amino acids. In DNA form, the CDR3 reads TGTGCCAGCAGTTTATTGGGGCAGAATCAGCCCCAGCATTTT. This encodes CASSLLGQNQPQHF.

This chain connects TRBV7-2 to TRBJ1-2; D gene unclear. V gave up 0 bases and J gave up 8 bases, with 7 bases separating them. Germline V lookup: CDR1 SGHTA, CDR2 FQGNSA. The CDR3 extends over 12 amino acids. This CDR3 reads CASSLARRGYTF. For the CDR3, the DNA is TGTGCCAGCAGCTTAGCCCGGCGGGGCTACACCTTC.

The rearrangement links TRBV12-3 or TRBV12-4 to TRBJ1-1; D unclear. The CDR3 is 12 amino acids. Trimming cost V 6 bases and J 1 base, with 6 bases left between them. The CDR3 reads CASSFGNTEAFF. The CDR3 DNA reads as TGTGCCAGCAGCTTCGGGAACACTGAAGCTTTCTTT.

The chain couples TRBV5-1 to TRBJ2-1; the D is unclear. Trimming removed 4 bases from V and 0 bases from J, with 5 bases in between. This CDR3 is 13 amino acids long. Germline assignment: CDR1 SGHRS and CDR2 YFSETQ. The CDR3 coding sequence is TGCGCCAGCAGCCCAGACTCCTACAATGAGCAGTTCTTC. This codes for CASSPDSYNEQFF. The full variable domain, in which reference TRBV5-1 and TRBJ2-1 provide the parts outside the CDR3, is KAGVTQTPRYLIKTRGQQVTLSCSPISGHRSVSWYQQTPGQGLQFLFEYFSETQRNKGNFPGRFSGRQFSNSRSEMNVSTLELGDSALYLCASSPDSYNEQFFGPGTRLTVL.

The J gene is TRBJ2-5, the V gene TRBV25-1, with 10 bases identical to TRBD1. CDR3 length equals 14 residues. Germline values: CDR1 MGHDK, CDR2 SYGVNS. The junction had 3 bases not matched to a gene; V was cut back by 3 bases and J by 5 bases. CDR3 sequence reads: CASSEDRGLETQYF. The CDR3 nucleotides read TGTGCCAGCAGTGAGGACAGGGGGTTGGAGACCCAGTACTTC. Full variable domain (remainder filled in from reference TRBV25-1 and TRBJ2-5): EADIYQTPRYLVIGTGKKITLECSQTMGHDKMYWYQQDPGMELHLIHYSYGVNSTEKGDLSSESTVSRIRTEHFPLTLESARPSHTSQYLCASSEDRGLETQYFGPGTRLLVL.

This clone was picked up a small number of times. V and J are TRBV19 and TRBJ1-6, with D unclear. This CDR3 region has 12 residues. CDR1 is LNHDA and CDR2 is SQIVND in the germline V gene (reference sequence). V lost 5 bases to trimming and J lost 16 bases, with 15 bases between them. The CDR3 bases are TGTGCCAGTAGTGCGAGGGCCCAGCAGCTCCACTTT. Protein product: CASSARAQQLHF.

The rearrangement uses TRBV5-6 and TRBJ1-1; D is ambiguous. With 1 base removed from V and 3 bases from J, the gap between germline ends came to 10 bases. Germline CDR1 SGHDT, CDR2 YYEEEE. This CDR3 is built from 14 residues. CDR3 DNA: TGTGCCAGCAGCTTGCGGGGTAGGTACACTGAAGCTTTCTTT. Its protein is CASSLRGRYTEAFF.

V gene TRBV7-3 combines with J gene TRBJ2-1; D call uncertain. Per the germline V gene, CDR1 is SGHTA and CDR2 is FQGTGA. This CDR3 comprises 13 residues. V lost 6 bases to trimming and J lost 6 bases, with 12 bases between them. CDR3 sequence reads: CASSYRRGNEQFF. Written as DNA, the CDR3 is TGTGCCAGCAGTTACCGCAGAGGCAATGAGCAGTTCTTC.

The chain carries TRBV19 and TRBJ2-1; 12 bases agree with TRBD1. The CDR3 runs 15 residues. The germline V gene has CDR1 LNHDA and CDR2 SQIVND (reference sequence). V shed 8 bases, J shed 9 bases, and the junction held 11 bases outside the gene matches. CDR3 coding DNA: TGTGCCAGTGTCAAATCCGGGACAGGGGGCAGTGAGCAGTTCTTC. It is translated as CASVKSGTGGSEQFF.

This clone occurred once. CDR3: CASSSRTSGGPTYEQYF. The CDR3 DNA reads TGTGCCAGCAGCTCACGGACTAGCGGGGGGCCAACCTACGAGCAGTACTTC. The chain has TRBV7-2 and TRBJ2-7; 14 nucleotides align to TRBD2. This CDR3 comprises 17 residues. V trimming: 4 bases; J trimming: 2 bases; junction bases outside the gene matches: 7. CDR1 SGHTA and CDR2 FQGNSA come from the germline V gene. The full variable domain, in which reference TRBV7-2 and TRBJ2-7 provide the parts outside the CDR3, is GAGVSQSPSNKVTEKGKDVELRCDPISGHTALYWYRQSLGQGLEFLIYFQGNSAPDKSGLPSDRFSAERTGGSVSTLTIQRTQQEDSAVYLCASSSRTSGGPTYEQYFGPGTRLTVT.

This clone was seen only once. The rearrangement links TRBV7-3 to TRBJ1-1, with 7 bases matching TRBD1. From germline, CDR1 is SGHTA and CDR2 FQGTGA. The CDR3 is 13 amino acids. Trimming removed 1 base from V and 9 bases from J; junction bases left unmatched: 5. As DNA, the CDR3 is TGTGCCAGCAGCTTAAACGGACAGGAGAAAGCTTTCTTT. Translated, it gives CASSLNGQEKAFF.